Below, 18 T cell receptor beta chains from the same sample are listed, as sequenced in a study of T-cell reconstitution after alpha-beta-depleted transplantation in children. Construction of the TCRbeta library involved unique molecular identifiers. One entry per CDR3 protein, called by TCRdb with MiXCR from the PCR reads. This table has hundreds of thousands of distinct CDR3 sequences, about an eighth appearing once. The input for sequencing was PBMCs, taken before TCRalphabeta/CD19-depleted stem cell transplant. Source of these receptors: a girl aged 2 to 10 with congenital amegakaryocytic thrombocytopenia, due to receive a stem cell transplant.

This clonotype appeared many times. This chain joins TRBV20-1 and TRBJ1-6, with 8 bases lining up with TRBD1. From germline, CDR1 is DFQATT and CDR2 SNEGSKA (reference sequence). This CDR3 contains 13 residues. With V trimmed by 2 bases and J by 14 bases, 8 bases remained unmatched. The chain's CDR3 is CSARSRGRGALHF. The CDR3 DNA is TGCAGTGCTAGATCCAGGGGGCGGGGGGCCCTCCACTTT.

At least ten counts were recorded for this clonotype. The CDR3 nucleotides read TGCGCCAGCAGGGCTAGCGGGCTTAATGAGCAGTTCTTC. Protein: CASRASGLNEQFF. The chain combines TRBV5-1 with TRBJ2-1, with 8 bases identical to TRBD2. This CDR3 region has 13 residues. With V trimmed by 5 bases and J by 7 bases, 5 bases remained unmatched. Germline V gene data show CDR1 as SGHRS and CDR2 as YFSETQ.

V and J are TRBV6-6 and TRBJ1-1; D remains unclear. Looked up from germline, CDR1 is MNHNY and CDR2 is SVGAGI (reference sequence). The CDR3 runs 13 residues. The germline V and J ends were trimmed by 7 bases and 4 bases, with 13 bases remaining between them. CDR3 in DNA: TGTGCCAGCACCCTTCAGGCGGGCACTGAAGCTTTCTTT. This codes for CASTLQAGTEAFF.

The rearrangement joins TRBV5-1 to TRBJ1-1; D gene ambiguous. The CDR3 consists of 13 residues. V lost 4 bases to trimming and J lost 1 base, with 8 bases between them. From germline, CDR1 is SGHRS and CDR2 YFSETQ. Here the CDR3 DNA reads TGCGCCAGCAGCAAGGGCCAGAACACTGAAGCTTTCTTT. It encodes CASSKGQNTEAFF.

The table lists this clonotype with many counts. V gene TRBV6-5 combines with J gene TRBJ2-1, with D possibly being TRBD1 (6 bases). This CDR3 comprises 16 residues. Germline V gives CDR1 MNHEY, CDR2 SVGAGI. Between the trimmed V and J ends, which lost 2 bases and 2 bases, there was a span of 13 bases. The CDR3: CASSYGTGTPYNEQFF. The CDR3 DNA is TGTGCCAGCAGTTACGGGACCGGGACACCCTACAATGAGCAGTTCTTC.

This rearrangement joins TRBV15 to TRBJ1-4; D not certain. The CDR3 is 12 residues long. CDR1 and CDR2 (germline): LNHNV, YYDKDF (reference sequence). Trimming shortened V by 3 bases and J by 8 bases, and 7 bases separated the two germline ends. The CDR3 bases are TGTGCCACCAGCAGGGGTGAAGAAAAACTGTTTTTT. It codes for CATSRGEEKLFF.

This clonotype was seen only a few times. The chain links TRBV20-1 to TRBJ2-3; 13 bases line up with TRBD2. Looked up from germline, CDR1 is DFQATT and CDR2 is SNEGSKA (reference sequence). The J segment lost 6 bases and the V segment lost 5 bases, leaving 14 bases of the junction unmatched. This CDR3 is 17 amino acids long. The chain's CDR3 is CSAPKLTSGRASDTQYF. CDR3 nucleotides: TGCAGTGCTCCTAAACTCACTAGCGGGAGGGCCTCGGATACGCAGTATTTT.

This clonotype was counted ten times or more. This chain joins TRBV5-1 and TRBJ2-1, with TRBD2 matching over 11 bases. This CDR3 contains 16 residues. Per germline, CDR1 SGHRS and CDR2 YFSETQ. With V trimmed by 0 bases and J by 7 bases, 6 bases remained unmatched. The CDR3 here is CASSLELAGGKNEQFF. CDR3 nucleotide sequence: TGCGCCAGCAGCTTGGAGCTAGCGGGAGGTAAAAATGAGCAGTTCTTC.

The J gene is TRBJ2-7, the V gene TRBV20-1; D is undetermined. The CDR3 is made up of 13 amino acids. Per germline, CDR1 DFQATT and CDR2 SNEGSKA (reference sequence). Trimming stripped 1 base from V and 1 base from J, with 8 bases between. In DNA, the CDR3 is TGCAGTGCTAGAGGCAGAGCTTCCTACGAGCAGTACTTC. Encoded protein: CSARGRASYEQYF.

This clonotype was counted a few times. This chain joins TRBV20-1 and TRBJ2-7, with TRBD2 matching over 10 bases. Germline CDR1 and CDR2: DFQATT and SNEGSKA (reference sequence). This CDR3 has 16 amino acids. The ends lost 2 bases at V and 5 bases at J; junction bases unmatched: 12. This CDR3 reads CSARLAGDGPWDEQYF. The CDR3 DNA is TGCAGTGCTAGACTAGCGGGAGATGGGCCGTGGGACGAGCAGTACTTC.

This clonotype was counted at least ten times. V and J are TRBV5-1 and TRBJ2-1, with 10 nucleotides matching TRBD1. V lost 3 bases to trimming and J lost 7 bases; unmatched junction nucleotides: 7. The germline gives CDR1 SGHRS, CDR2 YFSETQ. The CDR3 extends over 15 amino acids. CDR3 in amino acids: CASSSTGGAVNEQFF. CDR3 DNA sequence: TGCGCCAGCAGCTCGACAGGGGGCGCGGTAAATGAGCAGTTCTTC. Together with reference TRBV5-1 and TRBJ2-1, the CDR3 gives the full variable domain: KAGVTQTPRYLIKTRGQQVTLSCSPISGHRSVSWYQQTPGQGLQFLFEYFSETQRNKGNFPGRFSGRQFSNSRSEMNVSTLELGDSALYLCASSSTGGAVNEQFFGPGTRLTVL.

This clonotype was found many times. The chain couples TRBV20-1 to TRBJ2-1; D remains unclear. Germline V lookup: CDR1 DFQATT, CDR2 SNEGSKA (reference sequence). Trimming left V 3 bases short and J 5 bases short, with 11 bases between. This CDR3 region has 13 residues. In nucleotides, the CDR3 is TGCAGTGCTAGTGACGACGATCACAATGAGCAGTTCTTC. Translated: CSASDDDHNEQFF.

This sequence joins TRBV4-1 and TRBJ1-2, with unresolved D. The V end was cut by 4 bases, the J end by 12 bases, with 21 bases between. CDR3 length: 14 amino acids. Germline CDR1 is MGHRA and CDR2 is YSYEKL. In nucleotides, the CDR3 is TGCGCCAGCAGCCCGAAAATATGGCCTCGGGAGGACACCTTC. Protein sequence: CASSPKIWPREDTF.

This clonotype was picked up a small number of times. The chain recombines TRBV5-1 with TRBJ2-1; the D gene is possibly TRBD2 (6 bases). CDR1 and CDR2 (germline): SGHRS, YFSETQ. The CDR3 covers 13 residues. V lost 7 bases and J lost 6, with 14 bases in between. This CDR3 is CASGASVVNEQFF. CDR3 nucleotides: TGCGCCAGCGGGGCTAGCGTGGTCAATGAGCAGTTCTTC. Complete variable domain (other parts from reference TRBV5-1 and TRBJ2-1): KAGVTQTPRYLIKTRGQQVTLSCSPISGHRSVSWYQQTPGQGLQFLFEYFSETQRNKGNFPGRFSGRQFSNSRSEMNVSTLELGDSALYLCASGASVVNEQFFGPGTRLTVL.

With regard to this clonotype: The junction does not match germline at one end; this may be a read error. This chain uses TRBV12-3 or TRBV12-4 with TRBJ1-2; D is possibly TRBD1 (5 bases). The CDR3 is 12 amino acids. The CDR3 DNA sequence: TGTGCCACCAGTTTGGGGGGCTATGGCTACACCTTC. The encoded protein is CATSLGGYGYTF.

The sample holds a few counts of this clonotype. CDR3 loop: CASSFDRTDTQYF. DNA for the CDR3: TGCGCCAGCAGCTTTGACCGCACAGATACGCAGTATTTT. The genes are TRBV5-1 and TRBJ2-3; D remains unclear. The germline V and J ends were trimmed by 2 bases and 1 base, with 5 bases remaining between them. Per the germline V gene, CDR1 is SGHRS and CDR2 is YFSETQ. The CDR3 is made up of 13 amino acids.

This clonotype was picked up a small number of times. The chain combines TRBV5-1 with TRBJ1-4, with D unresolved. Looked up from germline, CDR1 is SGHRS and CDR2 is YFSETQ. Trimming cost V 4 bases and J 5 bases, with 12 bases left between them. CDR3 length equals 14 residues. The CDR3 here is CASSEAVGNEKLFF. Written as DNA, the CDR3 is TGCGCCAGCAGCGAGGCGGTTGGGAATGAAAAACTGTTTTTT.

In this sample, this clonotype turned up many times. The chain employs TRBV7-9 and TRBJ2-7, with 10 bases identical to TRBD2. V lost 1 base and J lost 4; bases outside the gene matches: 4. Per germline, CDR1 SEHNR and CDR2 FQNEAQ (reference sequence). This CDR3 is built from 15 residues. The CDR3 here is CASSLELAGLYEQYF. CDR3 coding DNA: TGTGCCAGCAGCTTAGAACTAGCGGGACTGTACGAGCAGTACTTC.